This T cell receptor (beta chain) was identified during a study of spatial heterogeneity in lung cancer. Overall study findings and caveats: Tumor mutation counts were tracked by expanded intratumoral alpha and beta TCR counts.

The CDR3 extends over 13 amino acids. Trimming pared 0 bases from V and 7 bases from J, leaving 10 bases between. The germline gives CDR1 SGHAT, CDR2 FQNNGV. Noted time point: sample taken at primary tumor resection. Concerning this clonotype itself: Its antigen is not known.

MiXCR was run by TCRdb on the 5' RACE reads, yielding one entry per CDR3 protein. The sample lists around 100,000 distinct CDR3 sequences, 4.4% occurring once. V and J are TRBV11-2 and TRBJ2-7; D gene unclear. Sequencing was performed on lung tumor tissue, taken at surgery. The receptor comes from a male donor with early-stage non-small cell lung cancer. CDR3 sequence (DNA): TGTGCCAGCAGCTTAGATATAAGGAATGAGCAGTACTTC. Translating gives CASSLDIRNEQYF.